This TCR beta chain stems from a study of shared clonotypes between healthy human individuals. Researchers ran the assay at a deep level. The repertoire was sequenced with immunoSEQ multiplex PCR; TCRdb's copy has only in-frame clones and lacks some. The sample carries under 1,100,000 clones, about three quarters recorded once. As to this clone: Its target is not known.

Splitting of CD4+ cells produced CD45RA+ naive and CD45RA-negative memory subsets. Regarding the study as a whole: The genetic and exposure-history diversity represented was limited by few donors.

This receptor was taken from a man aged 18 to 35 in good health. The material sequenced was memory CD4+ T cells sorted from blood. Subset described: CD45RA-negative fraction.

CDR3: CASNPGEARGQPQHF. Here the CDR3 DNA reads TGTGCCAGCAACCCTGGAGAGGCCCGGGGGCAGCCCCAGCATTTT. This chain uses TRBV6-5 with TRBJ1-5; weak D call: TRBD1 (5 bases). The germline V and J ends were trimmed by 7 bases and 7 bases, with 20 bases remaining between them. This CDR3 contains 15 residues. Per germline, CDR1 MNHEY and CDR2 SVGAGI.